These 15 T cell receptor beta chains originate from one sample sequenced in a study of shared clonotypes between healthy human individuals. As defined, naive CD8 cells were CD45RO-negative and positively selected for CCR7, with terminally differentiated effector memory CD45RA+ cells excluded. Generated by immunoSEQ multiplex PCR, the TCRdb table keeps only in-frame clones and is missing some. The sample has about 2 million clones, roughly 95% seen once. Sequencing input: naive CD8+ T cells sorted from blood. These receptors were collected from a man aged 18 to 35 in good health.

The genes are TRBV4-1 and TRBJ2-6; D unclear. CDR1 is MGHRA, CDR2 YSYEKL, per germline. Trimming stripped 3 bases from V and 0 bases from J, with 12 bases between. The CDR3 loop spans 17 amino acids. For the CDR3, the DNA is TGCGCCAGCAGCCAGGACCCGTTGGACTCTGGGGCCAACGTCCTGACTTTC. It yields the protein CASSQDPLDSGANVLTF.

The chain is built from TRBV30 and TRBJ1-5, with 7 bases fitting TRBD1. This CDR3 has 13 residues. Germline-derived CDR1 and CDR2 are GTSNPN and SVGIG (reference sequence). The junction had 4 bases not matched to a gene; V was cut back by 1 base and J by 7 bases. Here the CDR3 reads CAWSDTGEQPQHF. CDR3 nucleotide sequence: TGTGCCTGGAGTGATACAGGGGAGCAGCCCCAGCATTTT.

Comment on this clone: In the same sample, other DNA sequences code for this CDR3. This chain connects TRBV5-1 to TRBJ2-5; a weak D match, TRBD2 (5 bases). V gave up 0 bases and J gave up 3 bases, with 6 bases separating them. Germline V gene lookup returns CDR1 SGHRS and CDR2 YFSETQ. CDR3 size: 13 residues. CDR3 sequence: CASSLGREETQYF. The CDR3 DNA is TGCGCCAGCAGCTTGGGGCGGGAAGAGACCCAGTACTTC.

The chain carries TRBV4-3 and TRBJ2-2; D gene unclear. The CDR3 is made up of 17 amino acids. Per the germline V gene, CDR1 is LGHNA and CDR2 is YSLEER. The V end was cut by 1 base, the J end by 0 bases, with 12 bases between. CDR3 amino acids: CASSQGLATSNTGELFF. The CDR3, as DNA: TGCGCCAGCAGCCAAGGTTTGGCCACCTCGAACACCGGGGAGCTGTTTTTT.

V and J are TRBV30 and TRBJ2-1; D may match TRBD1 or TRBD2 (6 bases each). CDR1 and CDR2 (germline): GTSNPN, SVGIG (reference sequence). Trimming cost V 4 bases and J 4 bases, with 14 bases left between them. The CDR3 length is 14 residues. CDR3 region: CAWKVRGGYNEQFF. CDR3 nucleotide sequence: TGTGCCTGGAAGGTCAGGGGAGGATACAATGAGCAGTTCTTC.

The chain joins TRBV25-1 to TRBJ2-7; weak D call: TRBD2 (7 bases). CDR3 length: 13 residues. Trimming took 8 bases from V and 5 from J, leaving 16 bases between them. Germline lookup yields CDR1 MGHDK and CDR2 SYGVNS. CDR3 protein: CASSRGGSDEQYF. CDR3 coding DNA: TGTGCCAGCTCGAGGGGGGGGTCCGACGAGCAGTACTTC.

V gene TRBV27 combines with J gene TRBJ2-1; perhaps TRBD1 as D (6 bases). The V gene lost 7 bases and the J gene lost 1 base, with 17 bases spanning the gap. The CDR3 is 16 residues long. CDR1 is MNHEY, CDR2 SMNVEV, per germline (reference sequence). The CDR3 is CASTFSQGPSYNEQFF. CDR3 in DNA: TGTGCCAGCACCTTCTCACAGGGTCCTTCCTACAATGAGCAGTTCTTC.

V gene TRBV5-6 combines with J gene TRBJ1-5; tentatively, D is TRBD1 (6 bases). The V end was cut by 1 base, the J end by 5 bases, with 16 bases between. In germline, CDR1 is SGHDT, CDR2 YYEEEE. CDR3 length equals 16 residues. CDR3 sequence (DNA): TGTGCCAGCAGCTTGTATAACAGGGAGGGCGATCAGCCCCAGCATTTT. The encoded protein is CASSLYNREGDQPQHF.

The chain carries TRBV7-8 and TRBJ1-4; D remains ambiguous. The CDR3 is made up of 14 amino acids. Germline-derived CDR1 and CDR2 are SGHVS and FQNEAQ. The V and J ends lost 3 bases and 0 bases respectively, with 5 bases between them. CDR3 region: CASSLGATNEKLFF. DNA for the CDR3: TGTGCCAGCAGCTTGGGTGCAACTAATGAAAAACTGTTTTTT.

This chain links TRBV13 with TRBJ2-7; TRBD1 might be the D (6 bases). Germline CDR1 is PRHDT and CDR2 is FYEKMQ (reference sequence). V lost 0 bases to trimming and J lost 1 base, with 13 bases between them. The CDR3 totals 16 residues. The CDR3 DNA sequence: TGTGCCAGCAGCTTAGGCGGACAGCTCCTTTCCTACGAGCAGTACTTC. This sequence encodes CASSLGGQLLSYEQYF.

The rearrangement links TRBV9 to TRBJ2-7; D is possibly TRBD2 (6 bases). Germline CDR1 and CDR2: SGDLS and YYNGEE. Trimming cost V 3 bases and J 0 bases, with 13 bases left between them. This CDR3 region has 15 residues. The CDR3 coding sequence is TGTGCCAGCAGCGCCGGGACTGCAGCCTCCTACGAGCAGTACTTC. The encoded protein is CASSAGTAASYEQYF.

This chain connects TRBV27 to TRBJ2-7; D could derive from TRBD1 or TRBD2 (5 bases each). Germline V gene data show CDR1 as MNHEY and CDR2 as SMNVEV (reference sequence). The CDR3 is 15 residues long. Trimming cost V 4 bases and J 12 bases, with 25 bases left between them. CDR3 amino acids: CASSSYGLGPEGLYF. Written as DNA, the CDR3 is TGTGCCAGCAGTTCGTATGGGCTAGGCCCCGAGGGGCTGTACTTC.

The gene calls are TRBV29-1 and TRBJ1-6; TRBD1 might be the D (5 bases). Per the germline V gene, CDR1 is SQVTM and CDR2 is ANQGSEA. CDR3 length equals 13 residues. V dropped 6 bases and J dropped 3 bases, with 9 bases sitting between them. Here the CDR3 DNA reads TGCAGCGTCGGACACGACTATAATTCACCCCTCCACTTT. Translation gives CSVGHDYNSPLHF.

The V and J genes are TRBV19 and TRBJ1-1, with a weak D call TRBD1 (6 bases). V lost 7 bases to trimming and J lost 2 bases, with 17 bases between them. The CDR3 length is 15 residues. Germline CDR1 LNHDA, CDR2 SQIVND (reference sequence). CDR3 DNA sequence: TGTGCCAGTAACAGGGCGGACCGGGGAAACACTGAAGCTTTCTTT. It yields the protein CASNRADRGNTEAFF.

The chain joins TRBV4-2 to TRBJ1-4; TRBD1 matches at 7 bases. Germline CDR1 reads LGHNA; CDR2 reads YNFKEQ. V trimming: 0 bases; J trimming: 5 bases; junction bases outside the gene matches: 3. The CDR3 has 15 amino acids. The CDR3 bases are TGTGCCAGCAGCCAAGAACAGGGGTGGAATGAAAAACTGTTTTTT. Its translation: CASSQEQGWNEKLFF.